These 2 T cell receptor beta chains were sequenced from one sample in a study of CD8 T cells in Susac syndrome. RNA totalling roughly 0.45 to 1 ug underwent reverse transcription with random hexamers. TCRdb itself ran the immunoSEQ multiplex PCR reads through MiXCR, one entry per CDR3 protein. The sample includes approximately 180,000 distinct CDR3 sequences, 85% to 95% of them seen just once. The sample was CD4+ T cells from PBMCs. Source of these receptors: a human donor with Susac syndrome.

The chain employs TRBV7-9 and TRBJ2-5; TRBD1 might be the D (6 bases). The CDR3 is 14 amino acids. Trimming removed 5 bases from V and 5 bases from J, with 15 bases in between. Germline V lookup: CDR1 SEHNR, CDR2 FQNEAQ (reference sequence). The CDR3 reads CASSGSPRGETQYF. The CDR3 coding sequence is TGTGCCAGCAGCGGGTCGCCTAGGGGGGAGACCCAGTACTTC.

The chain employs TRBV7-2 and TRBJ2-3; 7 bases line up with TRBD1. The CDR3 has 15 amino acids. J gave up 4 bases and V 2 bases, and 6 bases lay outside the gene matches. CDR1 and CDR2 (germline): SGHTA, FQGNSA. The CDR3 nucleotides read TGTGCCAGCAGCTTACCCCGACAGGGCCCAGATACGCAGTATTTT. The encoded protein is CASSLPRQGPDTQYF.